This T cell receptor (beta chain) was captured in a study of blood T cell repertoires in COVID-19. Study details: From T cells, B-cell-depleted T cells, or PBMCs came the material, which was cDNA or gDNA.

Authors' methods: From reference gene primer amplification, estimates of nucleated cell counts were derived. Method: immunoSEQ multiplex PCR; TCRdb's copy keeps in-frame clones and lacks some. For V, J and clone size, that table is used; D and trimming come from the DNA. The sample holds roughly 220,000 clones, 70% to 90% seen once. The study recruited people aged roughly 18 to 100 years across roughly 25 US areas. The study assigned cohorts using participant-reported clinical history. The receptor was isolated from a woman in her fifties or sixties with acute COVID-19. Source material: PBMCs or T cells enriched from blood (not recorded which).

CDR3 loop: CASSLGETRIPSYEQYF. CDR3 DNA sequence: TGTGCCAGCAGCTTAGGGGAGACCAGGATCCCATCCTACGAGCAGTACTTC. V is TRBV7-9 and J is TRBJ2-7; TRBD2 might be the D (5 bases). Deletions cut 1 base from V and 1 base from J, with 17 bases between. The CDR3 spans 17 residues. Germline V gene data show CDR1 as SEHNR and CDR2 as FQNEAQ (reference sequence).